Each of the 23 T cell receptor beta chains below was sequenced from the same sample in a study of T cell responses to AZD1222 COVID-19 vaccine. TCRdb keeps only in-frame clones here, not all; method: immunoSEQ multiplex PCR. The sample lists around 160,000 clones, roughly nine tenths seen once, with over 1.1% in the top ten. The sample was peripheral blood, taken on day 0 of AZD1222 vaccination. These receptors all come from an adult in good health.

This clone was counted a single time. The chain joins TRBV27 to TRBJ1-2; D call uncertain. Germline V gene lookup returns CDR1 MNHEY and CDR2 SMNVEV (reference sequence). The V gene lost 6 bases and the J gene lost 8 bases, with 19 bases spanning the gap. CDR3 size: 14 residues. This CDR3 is CASSPSDMVEGYTF. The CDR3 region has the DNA TGTGCCAGCAGCCCTTCCGACATGGTCGAGGGCTACACCTTC.

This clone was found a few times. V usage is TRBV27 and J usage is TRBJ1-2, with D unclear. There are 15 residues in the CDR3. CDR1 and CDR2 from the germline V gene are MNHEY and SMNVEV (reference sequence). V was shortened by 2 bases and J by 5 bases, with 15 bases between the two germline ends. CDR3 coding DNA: TGTGCCAGCAGTTTAACCTTAGGGCCGGGATATGGCTACACCTTC. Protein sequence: CASSLTLGPGYGYTF.

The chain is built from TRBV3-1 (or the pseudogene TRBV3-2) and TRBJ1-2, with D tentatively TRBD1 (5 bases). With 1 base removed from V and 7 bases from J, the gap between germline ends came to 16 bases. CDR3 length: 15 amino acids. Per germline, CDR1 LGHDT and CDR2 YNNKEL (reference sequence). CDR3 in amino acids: CASSQALGGVAGYTF. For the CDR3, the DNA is TGTGCCAGCAGCCAAGCTTTGGGGGGGGTGGCTGGCTACACCTTC.

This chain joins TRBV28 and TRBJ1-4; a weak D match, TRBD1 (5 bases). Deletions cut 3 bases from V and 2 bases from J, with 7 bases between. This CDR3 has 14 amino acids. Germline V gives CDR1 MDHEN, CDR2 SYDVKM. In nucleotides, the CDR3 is TGTGCCAGCAGTTTGTACAGGACTAATGAAAAACTGTTTTTT. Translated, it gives CASSLYRTNEKLFF.

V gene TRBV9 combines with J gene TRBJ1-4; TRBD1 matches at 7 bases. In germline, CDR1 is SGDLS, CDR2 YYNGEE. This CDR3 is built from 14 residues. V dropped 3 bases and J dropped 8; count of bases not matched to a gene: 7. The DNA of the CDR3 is TGTGCCAGCAGCGCTGGGACAGCTCGGGAAAAACTGTTTTTT. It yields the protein CASSAGTAREKLFF.

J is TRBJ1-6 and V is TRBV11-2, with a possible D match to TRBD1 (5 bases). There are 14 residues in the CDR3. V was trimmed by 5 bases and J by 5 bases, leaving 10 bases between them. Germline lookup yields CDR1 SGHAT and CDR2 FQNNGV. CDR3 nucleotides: TGTGCCAGCAGCCCCGGGGGGAATAATTCACCCCTCCACTTT. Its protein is CASSPGGNNSPLHF.

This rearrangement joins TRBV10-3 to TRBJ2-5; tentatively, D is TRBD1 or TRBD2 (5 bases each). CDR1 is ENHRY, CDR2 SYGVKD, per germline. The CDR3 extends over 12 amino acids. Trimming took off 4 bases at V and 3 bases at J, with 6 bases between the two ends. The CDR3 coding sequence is TGTGCCATCAGTGTGGGGGAAGAGACCCAGTACTTC. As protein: CAISVGEETQYF.

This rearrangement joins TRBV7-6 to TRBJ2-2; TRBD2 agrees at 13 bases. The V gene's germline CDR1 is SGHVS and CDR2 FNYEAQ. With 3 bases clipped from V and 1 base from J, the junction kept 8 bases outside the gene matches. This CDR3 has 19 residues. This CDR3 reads CASSFLRLAGGLNTGELFF. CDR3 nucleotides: TGTGCCAGCAGCTTCCTGAGACTAGCGGGAGGTTTGAACACCGGGGAGCTGTTTTTT.

This CDR3 reads CASSLGRYGYTF. CDR3 in DNA: TGCGCCAGCAGTCTCGGGCGATATGGCTACACCTTC. The chain employs TRBV23-1 and TRBJ1-2; unclear D gene. TRBV23-1 is flagged as an ORF with uncertain function. Between the trimmed V and J ends, which lost 4 bases and 5 bases, there was a span of 8 bases. CDR3 length: 12 residues.

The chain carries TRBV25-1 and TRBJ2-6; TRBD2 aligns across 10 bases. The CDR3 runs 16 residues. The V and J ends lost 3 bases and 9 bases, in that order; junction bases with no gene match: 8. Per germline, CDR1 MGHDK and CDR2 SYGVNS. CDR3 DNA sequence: TGTGCCAGCAGTGACCTCACTAGCGGGAAGAACAACGTCCTGACTTTC. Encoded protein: CASSDLTSGKNNVLTF.

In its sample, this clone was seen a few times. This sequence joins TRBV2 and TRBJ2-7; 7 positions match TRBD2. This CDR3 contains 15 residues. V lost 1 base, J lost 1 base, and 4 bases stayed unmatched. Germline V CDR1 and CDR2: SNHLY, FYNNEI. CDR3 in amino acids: CASSEESSGSYEQYF. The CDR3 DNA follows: TGTGCCAGCAGTGAAGAGTCTAGCGGATCCTACGAGCAGTACTTC.

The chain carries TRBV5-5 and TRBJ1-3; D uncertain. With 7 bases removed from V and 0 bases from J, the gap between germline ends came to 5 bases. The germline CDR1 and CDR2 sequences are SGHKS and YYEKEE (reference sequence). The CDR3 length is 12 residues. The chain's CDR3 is CASYGSGNTIYF. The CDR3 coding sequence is TGTGCCAGCTACGGCTCTGGAAACACCATATATTTT.

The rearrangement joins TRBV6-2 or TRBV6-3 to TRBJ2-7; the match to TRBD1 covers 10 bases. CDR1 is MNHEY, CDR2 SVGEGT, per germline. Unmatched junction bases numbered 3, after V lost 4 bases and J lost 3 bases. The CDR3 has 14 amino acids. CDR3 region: CASSSGTGDYEQYF. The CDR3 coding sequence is TGTGCCAGCAGTTCCGGGACAGGGGACTACGAGCAGTACTTC.

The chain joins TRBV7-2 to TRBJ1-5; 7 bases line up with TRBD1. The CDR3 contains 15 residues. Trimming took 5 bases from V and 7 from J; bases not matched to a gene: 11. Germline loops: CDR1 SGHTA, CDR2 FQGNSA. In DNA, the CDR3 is TGTGCCAGCAGCCCTGGAGGGGGCGAGCGGCAGCCCCAGCATTTT. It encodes CASSPGGGERQPQHF.

This CDR3 is CASSLGRKVRETQYF. CDR3 sequence (DNA): TGTGCCAGCAGCTTAGGCCGGAAGGTCCGCGAGACCCAGTACTTC. V and J are TRBV13 and TRBJ2-5; no clear D. Trimming removed 0 bases at V and 5 bases at J, with 13 bases between. CDR3 length equals 15 residues. Looked up from germline, CDR1 is PRHDT and CDR2 is FYEKMQ (reference sequence). Full variable domain (remainder filled in from reference TRBV13 and TRBJ2-5): AAGVIQSPRHLIKEKRETATLKCYPIPRHDTVYWYQQGPGQDPQFLISFYEKMQSDKGSIPDRFSAQQFSDYHSELNMSSLELGDSALYFCASSLGRKVRETQYFGPGTRLLVL.

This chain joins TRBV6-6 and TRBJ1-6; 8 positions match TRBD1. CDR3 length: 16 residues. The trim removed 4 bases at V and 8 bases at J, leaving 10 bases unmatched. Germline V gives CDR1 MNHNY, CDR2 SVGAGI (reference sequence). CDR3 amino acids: CASSSGGRFDDSPLHF. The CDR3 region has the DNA TGTGCCAGCAGTTCAGGGGGCCGATTTGATGATTCACCCCTCCACTTT.

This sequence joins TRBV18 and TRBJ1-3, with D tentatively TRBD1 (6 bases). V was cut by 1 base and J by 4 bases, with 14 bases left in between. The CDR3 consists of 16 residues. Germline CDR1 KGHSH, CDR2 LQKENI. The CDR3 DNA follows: TGTGCCAGCTCACCACTCGGGACACCCCTCGGAAACACCATATATTTT. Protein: CASSPLGTPLGNTIYF.

In DNA, the CDR3 is TGTGCCAGCAGCTTAACGCGTCTAACGGGAGTGGGAAATGAGCAGTTCTTC. This codes for CASSLTRLTGVGNEQFF. V is TRBV7-3 and J is TRBJ2-1, with D perhaps matching TRBD2 (6 bases). Germline CDR1 is SGHTA and CDR2 is FQGTGA. V lost 0 bases, J lost 7 bases, and 19 bases lay in between. This CDR3 comprises 17 residues.

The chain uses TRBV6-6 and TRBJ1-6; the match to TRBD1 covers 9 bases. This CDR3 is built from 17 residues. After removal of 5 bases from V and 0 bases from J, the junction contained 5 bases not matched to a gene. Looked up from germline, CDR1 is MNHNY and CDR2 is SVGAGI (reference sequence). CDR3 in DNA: TGTGCCAGCAGTCTGAGACAGGGGGTCTCCTATAATTCACCCCTCCACTTT. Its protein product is CASSLRQGVSYNSPLHF.

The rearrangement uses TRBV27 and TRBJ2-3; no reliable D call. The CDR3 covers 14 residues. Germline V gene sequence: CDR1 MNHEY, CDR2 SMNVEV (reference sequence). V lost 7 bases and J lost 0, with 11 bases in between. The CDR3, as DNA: TGTGCCAGCAAAGTCGCGGTCAGCACAGATACGCAGTATTTT. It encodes CASKVAVSTDTQYF.

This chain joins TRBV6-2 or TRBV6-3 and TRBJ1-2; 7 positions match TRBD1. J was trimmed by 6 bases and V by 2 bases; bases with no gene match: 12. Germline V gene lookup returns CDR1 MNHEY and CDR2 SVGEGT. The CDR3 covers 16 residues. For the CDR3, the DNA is TGTGCCAGCAGTTACAAGACAGGGCCTGTCTTAAATGGCTACACCTTC. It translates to CASSYKTGPVLNGYTF.

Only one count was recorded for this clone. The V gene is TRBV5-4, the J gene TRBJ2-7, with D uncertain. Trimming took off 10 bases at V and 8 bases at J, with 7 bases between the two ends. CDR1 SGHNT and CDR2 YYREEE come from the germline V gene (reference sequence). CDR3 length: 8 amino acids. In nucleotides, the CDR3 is TGTGCCCCCGCGCAGCAGTACTTC. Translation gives CAPAQQYF.

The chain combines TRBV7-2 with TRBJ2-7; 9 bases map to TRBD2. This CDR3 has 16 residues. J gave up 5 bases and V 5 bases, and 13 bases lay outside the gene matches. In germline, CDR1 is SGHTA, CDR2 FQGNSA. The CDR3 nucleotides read TGTGCCAGCAGCCCCCGGGGTGCGGGAGGGTTCCACGAGCAGTACTTC. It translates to CASSPRGAGGFHEQYF. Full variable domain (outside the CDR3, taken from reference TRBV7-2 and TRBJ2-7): GAGVSQSPSNKVTEKGKDVELRCDPISGHTALYWYRQSLGQGLEFLIYFQGNSAPDKSGLPSDRFSAERTGGSVSTLTIQRTQQEDSAVYLCASSPRGAGGFHEQYFGPGTRLTVT.